The 9 T cell receptor beta chains below come from one sample, sequenced in a study of cytomegalovirus exposure and HLA in healthy donors. Researchers ran the PCR with 60 Vbeta and 13 Jbeta primers. The protocol was immunoSEQ multiplex PCR, while the TCRdb copy is restricted to in-frame clones and leaves out a portion. The sample includes some 100,000 clones, about 80% seen only once; the top ten take 4.1%. The sample comprised PBMCs. These receptors all stem from a man aged 40-49 years in good health and CMV-seronegative.

For this clone: Other DNA sequences within the sample encode an identical CDR3. The rearrangement links TRBV29-1 to TRBJ1-1; 7 bases line up with TRBD1. Germline lookup yields CDR1 SQVTM and CDR2 ANQGSEA. The junction had 14 bases not matched to a gene; V was cut back by 7 bases and J by 6 bases. The CDR3 length is 14 residues. This chain's CDR3 is CSAPLQDREAEAFF. The CDR3 coding sequence is TGCAGCGCTCCACTACAAGACAGGGAGGCTGAAGCTTTCTTT.

This chain uses TRBV15 with TRBJ1-4, with D maybe TRBD1 (6 bases). V gave up 0 bases and J gave up 7 bases, with 15 bases separating them. CDR3 length equals 16 residues. CDR1 is LNHNV and CDR2 is YYDKDF in the germline V gene (reference sequence). For the CDR3, the DNA is TGTGCCACCAGCAGAGAGGCCCGGGGGGCAGCTGAAAAACTGTTTTTT. Protein product: CATSREARGAAEKLFF.

The chain has TRBV20-1 and TRBJ1-1; 8 bases agree with TRBD1. This CDR3 has 11 residues. The ends lost 5 bases at V and 10 bases at J; junction bases unmatched: 6. Germline CDR1 DFQATT, CDR2 SNEGSKA (reference sequence). CDR3: CSAGTGGGAFF. CDR3 DNA sequence: TGCAGTGCTGGGACAGGCGGGGGAGCTTTCTTT.

This clone was found once. The chain has TRBV11-2 and TRBJ2-1; maybe TRBD1 (5 bases). The CDR3 contains 15 residues. Germline CDR1 reads SGHAT; CDR2 reads FQNNGV. The V gene lost 6 bases and the J gene lost 0 bases, with 12 bases spanning the gap. The CDR3 loop reads CASSRGGRSYNEQFF. The CDR3 DNA follows: TGTGCCAGCAGTAGGGGTGGGCGCTCCTACAATGAGCAGTTCTTC. Full variable domain (rest looked up from reference TRBV11-2 and TRBJ2-1): EAGVAQSPRYKIIEKRQSVAFWCNPISGHATLYWYQQILGQGPKLLIQFQNNGVVDDSQLPKDRFSAERLKGVDSTLKIQPAKLEDSAVYLCASSRGGRSYNEQFFGPGTRLTVL.

This chain joins TRBV2 and TRBJ2-5; 11 bases are a match to TRBD2. Germline assignment: CDR1 SNHLY and CDR2 FYNNEI. The CDR3 spans 14 residues. With V trimmed by 7 bases and J by 4 bases, 5 bases remained unmatched. CDR3 region: CASTYSGGAETQYF. DNA for the CDR3: TGTGCCAGCACCTATAGCGGGGGGGCAGAGACCCAGTACTTC.

This chain links TRBV5-4 with TRBJ2-5; D may be TRBD1 (5 bases). CDR1 is SGHNT and CDR2 is YYREEE in the germline V gene (reference sequence). V dropped 1 base and J dropped 4 bases, with 8 bases sitting between them. This CDR3 contains 13 residues. CDR3 sequence reads: CASSLQGRETQYF. CDR3 in DNA: TGTGCCAGCAGCTTGCAGGGTCGAGAGACCCAGTACTTC.

This chain links TRBV5-1 with TRBJ1-2; maybe TRBD1 (5 bases). This CDR3 comprises 15 residues. V was pared by 4 bases and J by 8 bases, with 21 bases between. Germline CDR1 and CDR2: SGHRS and YFSETQ. DNA of the CDR3: TGCGCCAGCAGCACAACGGCGAACCAGGGTTTGGGCTACACCTTC. It yields the protein CASSTTANQGLGYTF. The full variable domain, rest sourced from reference TRBV5-1 and TRBJ1-2, is KAGVTQTPRYLIKTRGQQVTLSCSPISGHRSVSWYQQTPGQGLQFLFEYFSETQRNKGNFPGRFSGRQFSNSRSEMNVSTLELGDSALYLCASSTTANQGLGYTFGSGTRLTVV.

The gene calls are TRBV6-1 and TRBJ2-5, with D possibly called TRBD1 or TRBD2 (5 bases each). The germline V gene encodes CDR1 MNHNS and CDR2 SASEGT. V gave up 5 bases and J gave up 5 bases, with 12 bases separating them. The CDR3 extends over 13 amino acids. CDR3 DNA sequence: TGTGCCAGCAGTCAAGGGGTAGCGGAGACCCAGTACTTC. This sequence encodes CASSQGVAETQYF.

The rearrangement links TRBV6-6 to TRBJ1-2, with a weak D call TRBD1 (5 bases). The CDR3 covers 15 residues. Looked up from germline, CDR1 is MNHNY and CDR2 is SVGAGI (reference sequence). V gave up 0 bases and J gave up 5 bases, with 13 bases separating them. The CDR3 bases are TGTGCCAGCAGTTACTCCCTGGCAGGGTTTTATGGCTACACCTTC. As protein: CASSYSLAGFYGYTF.